Shown below are 31 T cell receptor beta chains from a single sample sequenced in a study of blood T cell repertoires in COVID-19. Sequencing was performed with immunoSEQ multiplex PCR; in TCRdb, only in-frame clones are kept and a portion is missing. The sample has about 53,000 clones, around 79% seen once. What was sequenced was peripheral blood. The receptor source for this set is a man aged 65-85 years with active or convalescent COVID-19.

The rearrangement uses TRBV6-5 and TRBJ2-7; 9 nucleotides agree with TRBD1. This CDR3 has 14 residues. Germline CDR1 MNHEY, CDR2 SVGAGI. J lost 2 bases, V lost 6 bases, and 5 bases had no gene match. CDR3 sequence: CASRSGTGPYEQYF. The CDR3 DNA reads as TGTGCCAGCAGGTCCGGGACAGGGCCCTACGAGCAGTACTTC.

The chain carries TRBV27 and TRBJ1-1; 12 nucleotides match TRBD1. The trim removed 5 bases at V and 6 bases at J, leaving 10 bases unmatched. The CDR3 loop spans 16 amino acids. The V gene's germline CDR1 is MNHEY and CDR2 SMNVEV (reference sequence). The CDR3: CASSRGQGAVSAEAFF. In nucleotides, the CDR3 is TGTGCCAGCAGTCGGGGACAGGGGGCGGTGTCCGCTGAAGCTTTCTTT.

The chain employs TRBV24-1 and TRBJ2-5; 9 bases map to TRBD1. Per germline, CDR1 KGHDR and CDR2 SFDVKD. J lost 4 bases, V lost 1 base, and 9 bases had no gene match. CDR3 length equals 17 residues. The CDR3 DNA follows: TGTGCCACCAGTGATTTCATCGCGGGACAGGGTAGAGAGACCCAGTACTTC. Translation: CATSDFIAGQGRETQYF.

The CDR3, as DNA: TGTGCCAGTAGTACCGACCAGAGGCAAGAAGCTTTCTTT. Its translation is CASSTDQRQEAFF. The chain employs TRBV19 and TRBJ1-1, with D hard to call. The CDR3 is made up of 13 amino acids. The V end lost 4 bases, the J end lost 8 bases, and 14 bases lay between the germline ends. Germline V gene data show CDR1 as LNHDA and CDR2 as SQIVND (reference sequence).

The chain uses TRBV11-1 and TRBJ1-1; weak D call: TRBD1 (6 bases). Trimming removed 1 base from V and 4 bases from J, with 13 bases in between. CDR1 is SGHAT, CDR2 FQDESV, per germline (reference sequence). The CDR3 is made up of 15 amino acids. The DNA of the CDR3 is TGTGCCAGCAGCTTAGGGGACACCTGGGGCACTGAAGCTTTCTTT. Translation: CASSLGDTWGTEAFF.

This chain links TRBV19 with TRBJ1-5; possibly TRBD1 for D (5 bases). This CDR3 region has 13 residues. Trimming cost V 3 bases and J 7 bases, with 10 bases left between them. Germline V gives CDR1 LNHDA, CDR2 SQIVND (reference sequence). CDR3 bases: TGTGCCAGTAGTATGGCCAGGGTGCAGCCCCAGCATTTT. Amino acids: CASSMARVQPQHF.

The rearrangement joins TRBV7-9 to TRBJ2-3; 16 bases line up with TRBD2. The trim removed 5 bases at V and 0 bases at J, leaving 5 bases unmatched. CDR1 and CDR2 (germline): SEHNR, FQNEAQ (reference sequence). The CDR3 loop spans 18 amino acids. The CDR3 is CASSEPGLAGGSTDTQYF. The CDR3 DNA is TGTGCCAGCAGCGAGCCGGGACTAGCGGGAGGGAGCACAGATACGCAGTATTTT.

This rearrangement joins TRBV15 to TRBJ1-6, with a weak D call TRBD1 (6 bases). Between the trimmed V and J ends, which lost 3 bases and 7 bases, there was a span of 10 bases. The germline V gene has CDR1 LNHNV and CDR2 YYDKDF (reference sequence). CDR3 length: 14 amino acids. CDR3 amino acids: CATSRRQANSPLHF. The DNA of the CDR3 is TGTGCCACCAGCAGGAGACAGGCCAATTCACCCCTCCACTTT. Drawing the rest from reference TRBV15 and TRBJ1-6, the complete variable domain is DAMVIQNPRYQVTQFGKPVTLSCSQTLNHNVMYWYQQKSSQAPKLLFHYYDKDFNNEADTPDNFQSRRPNTSFCFLDIRSPGLGDTAMYLCATSRRQANSPLHFGNGTRLTVT.

The chain recombines TRBV2 with TRBJ2-2, with 8 positions matching TRBD1. V lost 4 bases to trimming and J lost 3 bases; unmatched junction nucleotides: 4. The CDR3 loop spans 15 amino acids. Germline V gene sequence: CDR1 SNHLY, CDR2 FYNNEI. The CDR3 DNA reads as TGTGCCAGCAGTGCGGAACAGGGGGACACCGGGGAGCTGTTTTTT. Encoded protein: CASSAEQGDTGELFF.

The gene calls are TRBV6-2 or TRBV6-3 and TRBJ1-2; 11 nucleotides agree with TRBD1. This CDR3 has 16 residues. Per the germline V gene, CDR1 is MNHEY and CDR2 is SVGEGT. The ends lost 1 base at V and 6 bases at J; junction bases unmatched: 7. The CDR3 protein is CASSYYLGQGANGYTF. The CDR3 DNA follows: TGTGCCAGCAGTTACTACCTTGGACAGGGGGCAAATGGCTACACCTTC.

This sequence joins TRBV10-3 and TRBJ2-7; 7 positions match TRBD2. Trimming took 2 bases from V and 9 from J; bases not matched to a gene: 7. Germline loops: CDR1 ENHRY, CDR2 SYGVKD. The CDR3 has 13 residues. The CDR3 is CAISETRERWQYF. CDR3 bases: TGTGCCATCAGTGAGACGCGGGAGAGGTGGCAGTACTTC.

The V gene is TRBV19, the J gene TRBJ1-3; no reliable D call. The CDR3 length is 13 residues. Trimming left V 7 bases short and J 2 bases short, with 9 bases between. Germline loops: CDR1 LNHDA, CDR2 SQIVND (reference sequence). The CDR3 nucleotides read TGTGCCAGTAAGCACGACACTGGAAACACCATATATTTT. It specifies CASKHDTGNTIYF.

The chain joins TRBV19 to TRBJ2-5, with D unclear. Germline V lookup: CDR1 LNHDA, CDR2 SQIVND (reference sequence). The CDR3 spans 14 residues. V was clipped by 7 bases and J by 5 bases, with 17 bases between them. In DNA, the CDR3 is TGTGCCAGTAAAAGGATTAACCAGGCGGAGACCCAGTACTTC. It translates to CASKRINQAETQYF.

This chain links TRBV24-1 with TRBJ2-2, with 15 bases matching TRBD2. Germline V gene data show CDR1 as KGHDR and CDR2 as SFDVKD. J gave up 5 bases and V 5 bases, and 11 bases lay outside the gene matches. The CDR3 sequence is 19 residues long. This CDR3 reads CATSGRGLAGGQGTGELFF. CDR3 coding DNA: TGTGCCACCAGTGGAAGGGGACTAGCGGGAGGCCAGGGGACCGGGGAGCTGTTTTTT.

The chain has TRBV6-2 or TRBV6-3 and TRBJ2-7, with 9 nucleotides matching TRBD1. Losses at the gene ends were 5 bases for V and 0 bases for J; bases not matched to a gene: 8. This CDR3 comprises 16 residues. In germline, CDR1 is MNHEY, CDR2 SVGEGT. CDR3 sequence: CASSAPGTGSSYEQYF. The CDR3 coding sequence is TGTGCCAGCAGTGCCCCCGGGACAGGGAGCTCCTACGAGCAGTACTTC.

V gene TRBV7-9 combines with J gene TRBJ2-5; 8 bases align to TRBD2. Germline values: CDR1 SEHNR, CDR2 FQNEAQ (reference sequence). With 1 base clipped from V and 9 bases from J, the junction kept 13 bases outside the gene matches. This CDR3 has 16 amino acids. The CDR3 loop is CASSLGEFIGREAQYF. The CDR3 bases are TGTGCCAGCAGCTTAGGGGAATTTATCGGGAGGGAGGCCCAGTACTTC.

The rearrangement joins TRBV30 to TRBJ1-4; perhaps TRBD1 as D (6 bases). V was shortened by 4 bases and J by 4 bases, with 10 bases between the two germline ends. The germline CDR1 and CDR2 sequences are GTSNPN and SVGIG (reference sequence). The CDR3 is made up of 13 amino acids. The CDR3 here is CAWTTGYNEKLFF. The DNA of the CDR3 is TGTGCCTGGACGACAGGCTATAATGAAAAACTGTTTTTT.

This clone has a handful of counts. The CDR3 loop is CASSLTPNEKLFF. CDR3 nucleotide sequence: TGCGCCAGCAGCTTGACACCTAATGAAAAACTGTTTTTT. The V and J genes are TRBV5-1 and TRBJ1-4; D uncertain. The germline gives CDR1 SGHRS, CDR2 YFSETQ. Trimming left V 1 base short and J 3 bases short, with 4 bases between. CDR3 length: 13 residues.

The count of this clone is one. This chain joins TRBV5-1 and TRBJ2-1, with TRBD2 matching over 15 bases. Germline V gene sequence: CDR1 SGHRS, CDR2 YFSETQ. The CDR3 extends over 16 amino acids. Germline trimming cut 4 bases from V and 10 bases from J; bases unmatched to any gene: 9. CDR3 nucleotide sequence: TGCGCCAGCAGCCCCGGACTAGCGGGGGGGTTCTTGGAGCAGTTCTTC. It codes for CASSPGLAGGFLEQFF.

This chain connects TRBV12-3 or TRBV12-4 to TRBJ1-1; 7 bases map to TRBD1. Trimming took 6 bases from V and 5 from J; bases not matched to a gene: 3. This CDR3 is built from 12 residues. CDR3 DNA sequence: TGTGCCAGCAGCGGGACAGCGACTGAAGCTTTCTTT. Translating gives CASSGTATEAFF.

In this sample, this clone turned up a few times. This chain connects TRBV19 to TRBJ1-1; 7 nucleotides line up with TRBD1. J was trimmed by 4 bases and V by 7 bases; bases with no gene match: 12. This CDR3 contains 15 residues. Germline loops: CDR1 LNHDA, CDR2 SQIVND (reference sequence). The CDR3 sequence is CASTHRGRVGTEAFF. The CDR3 coding sequence is TGTGCCAGTACCCACAGGGGACGGGTAGGCACTGAAGCTTTCTTT.

This rearrangement joins TRBV30 to TRBJ2-7; D is possibly TRBD1 (6 bases). Germline lookup yields CDR1 GTSNPN and CDR2 SVGIG (reference sequence). The CDR3 has 12 residues. Trimming left V 7 bases short and J 1 base short, with 11 bases between. CDR3 nucleotides: TGTGCCTCGGGTCAGGGGTCCTACGAGCAGTACTTC. Protein product: CASGQGSYEQYF.

The CDR3 loop is CASSQDYSNYGYTF. CDR3 in DNA: TGTGCCAGCAGCCAGGACTACTCTAACTATGGCTACACCTTC. The chain carries TRBV14 and TRBJ1-2; D call uncertain. CDR1 and CDR2 from the germline V gene are SGHDN and FVKESK. There are 14 residues in the CDR3. V lost 3 bases, J lost 0 bases, and 8 bases lay in between. Variable domain in full (rest from reference TRBV14 and TRBJ1-2): EAGVTQFPSHSVIEKGQTVTLRCDPISGHDNLYWYRRVMGKEIKFLLHFVKESKQDESGMPNNRFLAERTGGTYSTLKVQPAELEDSGVYFCASSQDYSNYGYTFGSGTRLTVV.

The chain combines TRBV7-9 with TRBJ1-1, with unresolved D. CDR3 length: 16 amino acids. V was pared by 0 bases and J by 1 base, with 12 bases between. Germline V gene sequence: CDR1 SEHNR, CDR2 FQNEAQ (reference sequence). CDR3 in amino acids: CASSLARAGGNTEAFF. CDR3 DNA: TGTGCCAGCAGCTTAGCGCGGGCTGGCGGGAACACTGAAGCTTTCTTT.

The chain joins TRBV3-1 (or the pseudogene TRBV3-2) to TRBJ2-1, with 12 bases fitting TRBD2. The CDR3 sequence is 15 residues long. The germline V gene encodes CDR1 LGHDT and CDR2 YNNKEL (reference sequence). Germline trimming cut 6 bases from V and 2 bases from J; bases unmatched to any gene: 2. CDR3 protein: CASRRTSGAYNEQFF. CDR3 nucleotides: TGTGCCAGCAGACGGACTAGCGGGGCCTACAATGAGCAGTTCTTC.

V is TRBV30 and J is TRBJ2-3; TRBD2 agrees at 13 bases. This CDR3 contains 14 residues. Germline-derived CDR1 and CDR2 are GTSNPN and SVGIG (reference sequence). Losses at the gene ends were 7 bases for V and 5 bases for J; bases not matched to a gene: 6. The DNA for the CDR3 is TGTGCCTCCAGACTAGCGGGGGGTCTAGATACGCAGTATTTT. Translated: CASRLAGGLDTQYF.

This clone was detected ten times or more. V and J are TRBV5-1 and TRBJ1-1; 7 nucleotides match TRBD1. This CDR3 has 16 amino acids. The germline V gene encodes CDR1 SGHRS and CDR2 YFSETQ. J was trimmed by 4 bases and V by 1 base; bases with no gene match: 10. Here the CDR3 reads CASSLWGPQGGTEAFF. The CDR3 region has the DNA TGCGCCAGCAGCTTGTGGGGTCCTCAGGGGGGCACTGAAGCTTTCTTT. The full variable domain, with the rest looked up from reference TRBV5-1 and TRBJ1-1, is KAGVTQTPRYLIKTRGQQVTLSCSPISGHRSVSWYQQTPGQGLQFLFEYFSETQRNKGNFPGRFSGRQFSNSRSEMNVSTLELGDSALYLCASSLWGPQGGTEAFFGQGTRLTVV.

This clone was counted between two and nine times. V is TRBV19 and J is TRBJ2-7; 8 nucleotides align to TRBD1. The ends lost 4 bases at V and 3 bases at J; junction bases unmatched: 2. CDR1 and CDR2 (germline): LNHDA, SQIVND (reference sequence). The CDR3 sequence is 13 residues long. CDR3 protein: CASSRTGSYEQYF. Written as DNA, the CDR3 is TGTGCCAGTAGTAGGACAGGGAGCTACGAGCAGTACTTC.

This rearrangement joins TRBV11-2 to TRBJ2-1; 9 positions match TRBD2. Germline CDR1 reads SGHAT; CDR2 reads FQNNGV. V lost 3 bases, J lost 2 bases, and 2 bases stayed unmatched. The CDR3 consists of 15 residues. The CDR3, as DNA: TGTGCCAGCAGCTTCCCTAGCGGGACCTACAATGAGCAGTTCTTC. Translated, it gives CASSFPSGTYNEQFF.

This clone showed up just once. The genes are TRBV20-1 and TRBJ2-1, with D uncertain. Germline-derived CDR1 and CDR2 are DFQATT and SNEGSKA (reference sequence). The V end was cut by 2 bases, the J end by 10 bases, with 9 bases between. This CDR3 has 11 residues. This chain's CDR3 is CSARSPREQFF. CDR3 nucleotide sequence: TGCAGTGCTAGATCGCCGCGAGAGCAGTTCTTC.

The chain employs TRBV4-3 and TRBJ2-3, with 7 bases aligning to TRBD1. Germline V lookup: CDR1 LGHNA, CDR2 YSLEER. The CDR3 loop spans 15 amino acids. V was pared by 2 bases and J by 6 bases, with 8 bases of the junction left unmatched. CDR3 sequence reads: CASSQQLLGGDTQYF. CDR3 nucleotide sequence: TGCGCCAGCAGCCAACAACTACTAGGGGGCGATACGCAGTATTTT.